The source of this T cell receptor (beta chain) is a study of blood T cell repertoires in COVID-19. TCRdb keeps only in-frame clones here, not all; method: immunoSEQ multiplex PCR. The sample contains fewer than 85,000 clones, around 79% of which appear only once. Per the germline V gene, CDR1 is SGHRS and CDR2 is YFSETQ. CDR3 length: 15 amino acids. V was pared by 5 bases and J by 5 bases, with 9 bases of the junction left unmatched. Sequences were obtained from peripheral blood. The TCR originated in a woman aged 70-85 years with acute or convalescent COVID-19. The chain carries TRBV5-1 and TRBJ2-5, with TRBD2 matching 10 bases. CDR3: CASSNSGGRSETQYF. The CDR3 nucleotides read TGCGCCAGCAGTAATAGCGGGGGGCGTTCGGAGACCCAGTACTTC.